What follows is one T cell receptor beta chain and its context. The antigen remains unidentified. The table came from immunoSEQ multiplex PCR; TCRdb's copy has only in-frame clones and leaves some out. The sample table includes about 10,000 clones. This record belongs to a study of synovial regulatory T cells in juvenile arthritis. Study in general: Treatments: a few naive, over 5 methotrexate, one methotrexate plus infliximab, one unknown. Study-wide results and caveats: TCR diversity was lower in inflammation-associated blood Treg cells than in other blood Treg cells. iaTreg cells shared more CDR3 sequences with synovial Tregs than other blood Tregs did.

Donors were some 11 juvenile idiopathic arthritis patients with active disease, 3 polyarticular and 8 oligoarticular. The sequence was collected from a donor younger than 30 with juvenile idiopathic arthritis. Sequencing used Treg cells from blood. Subset described: remaining (HLA-DR-negative) circulating blood Treg cells.

Here the CDR3 reads CASSVREDYGYTF. The chain is built from TRBV6-1 and TRBJ1-2. In germline, CDR1 is MNHNS, CDR2 SASEGT. There are 13 residues in the CDR3. Only the protein is available.